Presented here are 23 T cell receptor beta chains from one specimen sequenced in a study of T cells after yellow fever vaccination. TCRdb processed the 5' RACE reads anew with MiXCR; each CDR3 protein has one entry. The sample lists about 230,000 distinct CDR3 sequences, approximately 6.3% seen once, with about 1% in the top ten. The source material was CD4+ T cells sorted from PBMCs, sampled on the day of the yellow fever booster vaccination. These receptors were collected from a man aged 30-40 years who received the YFV17D yellow fever vaccine.

At least ten counts were recorded for this clonotype. V and J are TRBV7-2 and TRBJ2-4, with 7 bases identical to TRBD1. This CDR3 contains 14 residues. After removal of 5 bases from V and 5 bases from J, the junction contained 6 bases not matched to a gene. Germline assignment: CDR1 SGHTA and CDR2 FQGNSA. The CDR3 loop is CASSPGTVQNIQYF. CDR3 nucleotides: TGTGCCAGCAGCCCCGGGACAGTACAAAACATTCAGTACTTC. The full variable domain, in which reference TRBV7-2 and TRBJ2-4 provide the parts outside the CDR3, is GAGVSQSPSNKVTEKGKDVELRCDPISGHTALYWYRQSLGQGLEFLIYFQGNSAPDKSGLPSDRFSAERTGGSVSTLTIQRTQQEDSAVYLCASSPGTVQNIQYFGAGTRLSVL.

This clonotype was observed a few times. J is TRBJ1-1 and V is TRBV3-1, with D unresolved. V dropped 2 bases and J dropped 4 bases, with 11 bases sitting between them. The CDR3 consists of 14 residues. The germline CDR1 and CDR2 sequences are LGHDT and YNNKEL (reference sequence). CDR3 DNA sequence: TGTGCCAGCAGCCAATCAGCCTTGCGCACTGAAGCTTTCTTT. Amino acid sequence: CASSQSALRTEAFF.

This sequence joins TRBV4-2 and TRBJ2-7; 11 bases are a match to TRBD2. This CDR3 is built from 14 residues. Germline V gene sequence: CDR1 LGHNA, CDR2 YNFKEQ. The V and J ends lost 0 bases and 6 bases, in that order; junction bases with no gene match: 1. The CDR3 protein is CASSQELAGVEQYF. CDR3 DNA: TGTGCCAGCAGCCAAGAACTAGCGGGAGTCGAGCAGTACTTC.

Ten or more counts support this clonotype. The gene calls are TRBV7-2 and TRBJ2-7, with D uncertain. Germline V gene data show CDR1 as SGHTA and CDR2 as FQGNSA. The CDR3 is 12 amino acids. V was trimmed by 0 bases and J by 4 bases, leaving 4 bases between them. The CDR3, as DNA: TGTGCCAGCAGCTTAGCACCTTACGAGCAGTACTTC. It translates to CASSLAPYEQYF.

This clonotype has a handful of counts. This rearrangement joins TRBV20-1 to TRBJ2-2; 7 bases map to TRBD2. The J segment lost 6 bases and the V segment lost 6 bases, leaving 7 bases of the junction unmatched. Looked up from germline, CDR1 is DFQATT and CDR2 is SNEGSKA (reference sequence). The CDR3 is 13 residues long. CDR3 region: CSARKRDPGELFF. CDR3 bases: TGCAGTGCCAGAAAGCGGGATCCCGGGGAGCTGTTTTTT.

This clonotype was seen many times. The V gene is TRBV5-1, the J gene TRBJ2-4; 7 bases are a match to TRBD2. CDR1 is SGHRS, CDR2 YFSETQ, per germline. The trim removed 6 bases at V and 8 bases at J, leaving 8 bases unmatched. CDR3 length equals 13 residues. The CDR3, as DNA: TGCGCCAGCAAGGCTGGGGCGGGGGACATTCAGTACTTC. Translating it yields CASKAGAGDIQYF.

The J gene is TRBJ1-6, the V gene TRBV5-1; tentatively, D is TRBD1 (6 bases). Per germline, CDR1 SGHRS and CDR2 YFSETQ. The CDR3 length is 14 residues. V lost 2 bases and J lost 9, with 12 bases in between. The CDR3: CASSFGEQGSPLHF. In nucleotides, the CDR3 is TGCGCCAGCAGCTTCGGAGAACAGGGTTCACCCCTCCACTTT.

The rearrangement uses TRBV27 and TRBJ2-6; D is perhaps TRBD1 (6 bases). Germline assignment: CDR1 MNHEY and CDR2 SMNVEV (reference sequence). The CDR3 spans 18 residues. V was shortened by 4 bases and J by 0 bases, with 16 bases between the two germline ends. The DNA of the CDR3 is TGTGCCAGCAGTTCACCGACAGGTTACCACTCTGGGGCCAACGTCCTGACTTTC. As protein: CASSSPTGYHSGANVLTF.

This clonotype was counted ten times or more. This chain links TRBV7-2 with TRBJ2-7; no clear D. Germline V gene data show CDR1 as SGHTA and CDR2 as FQGNSA. The CDR3 consists of 13 residues. Deletions cut 5 bases from V and 3 bases from J, with 11 bases between. Here the CDR3 reads CASSTDLSYEQYF. CDR3 DNA: TGTGCCAGCAGCACGGACCTCAGCTACGAGCAGTACTTC.

Many counts were recorded for this clonotype. V and J are TRBV20-1 and TRBJ2-5; D is possibly TRBD2 (7 bases). Trimming shortened V by 7 bases and J by 2 bases, and 14 bases separated the two germline ends. The CDR3 spans 13 residues. Germline CDR1 is DFQATT and CDR2 is SNEGSKA (reference sequence). Here the CDR3 reads CSVIGGLQETQYF. The CDR3 region has the DNA TGCAGTGTAATAGGGGGACTACAAGAGACCCAGTACTTC.

This clonotype was detected many times. The chain recombines TRBV6-1 with TRBJ2-2, with unresolved D. The CDR3 totals 14 residues. Trimming removed 8 bases at V and 2 bases at J, with 12 bases between. Germline V lookup: CDR1 MNHNS, CDR2 SASEGT. CDR3 sequence reads: CASSWLGNTGELFF. In DNA form, the CDR3 reads TGTGCCAGCTCGTGGCTAGGCAACACCGGGGAGCTGTTTTTT.

The CDR3 here is CASSYPGAQYNEQFF. In DNA form, the CDR3 reads TGTGCCAGCAGTTATCCCGGGGCGCAGTACAATGAGCAGTTCTTC. The genes are TRBV6-2 or TRBV6-3 and TRBJ2-1; D possibly matches TRBD1 or TRBD2 (5 bases each). Trimming stripped 3 bases from V and 4 bases from J, with 13 bases between. This CDR3 has 15 amino acids. Germline CDR1 and CDR2: MNHEY and SVGEGT.

V usage is TRBV20-1 and J usage is TRBJ2-7; 9 bases agree with TRBD2. The CDR3 spans 15 residues. Per germline, CDR1 DFQATT and CDR2 SNEGSKA (reference sequence). J was trimmed by 6 bases and V by 1 base; bases with no gene match: 10. The CDR3 here is CSARGRETSGREQYF. The CDR3 coding sequence is TGCAGTGCTAGAGGGCGAGAGACTAGCGGACGCGAGCAGTACTTC.

CDR3 protein: CASSPLRSQHTDTQYF. For the CDR3, the DNA is TGTGCCAGCAGCCCCCTGAGGTCCCAGCACACAGATACGCAGTATTTT. The chain couples TRBV5-6 to TRBJ2-3; D gene uncertain. CDR1 SGHDT and CDR2 YYEEEE come from the germline V gene. Trimming cost V 4 bases and J 2 bases, with 17 bases left between them. This CDR3 spans 16 amino acids.

In its sample, this clonotype was seen a few times. The genes are TRBV3-1 and TRBJ2-1; D uncertain. Germline-derived CDR1 and CDR2 are LGHDT and YNNKEL (reference sequence). V dropped 2 bases and J dropped 2 bases, with 10 bases sitting between them. The CDR3 is 15 amino acids. CDR3 loop: CASSQPRITYNEQFF. In nucleotides, the CDR3 is TGTGCCAGCAGCCAACCGCGGATTACCTACAATGAGCAGTTCTTC.

This clonotype has at least ten counts. The gene calls are TRBV7-7 and TRBJ2-5; 10 bases agree with TRBD1. CDR1 SSHAT and CDR2 FNYEAQ come from the germline V gene (reference sequence). The CDR3 is made up of 15 amino acids. J lost 5 bases, V lost 1 base, and 4 bases had no gene match. The CDR3 DNA reads TGTGCCAGCAGCTTAGGACAGGGGGCGCGGGAGACCCAGTACTTC. Translating gives CASSLGQGARETQYF.

This clonotype was recorded many times. This chain joins TRBV20-1 and TRBJ2-2; D uncertain. This CDR3 comprises 12 residues. Germline V gene sequence: CDR1 DFQATT, CDR2 SNEGSKA (reference sequence). V gave up 3 bases and J gave up 7 bases, with 9 bases separating them. The CDR3 protein is CSASAHVGELFF. The CDR3 DNA sequence: TGCAGTGCTAGTGCCCATGTCGGGGAGCTGTTTTTT.

This clonotype was counted ten times or more. This chain connects TRBV15 to TRBJ2-5; tentatively, D is TRBD2 (5 bases). V was pared by 0 bases and J by 5 bases, with 10 bases between. Per the germline V gene, CDR1 is LNHNV and CDR2 is YYDKDF (reference sequence). The CDR3 is 14 amino acids. The CDR3 is CATSRDRGLETQYF. The CDR3 DNA follows: TGTGCCACCAGCAGAGATCGGGGTCTGGAGACCCAGTACTTC.

This clonotype was counted only a few times. The chain joins TRBV12-3 or TRBV12-4 to TRBJ2-5; 7 bases map to TRBD1. The CDR3 covers 16 residues. J was trimmed by 5 bases and V by 1 base; bases with no gene match: 10. Here the CDR3 reads CASSLGGQNPQETQYF. CDR3 DNA: TGTGCCAGCAGTTTAGGGGGACAGAATCCCCAGGAGACCCAGTACTTC.

This clonotype has a count of ten or more. This chain links TRBV12-3 or TRBV12-4 with TRBJ1-2; D is possibly TRBD1 (5 bases). This CDR3 has 14 amino acids. The germline V and J ends were trimmed by 5 bases and 8 bases, with 18 bases remaining between them. The CDR3 protein is CASSEGTYVLGYTF. The CDR3 DNA reads TGTGCCAGCAGTGAAGGGACGTATGTACTAGGCTACACCTTC.

The chain combines TRBV2 with TRBJ2-5; TRBD2 might be the D (5 bases). Germline V gene lookup returns CDR1 SNHLY and CDR2 FYNNEI. The CDR3 consists of 12 residues. Deletions cut 8 bases from V and 1 base from J, with 8 bases between. DNA for the CDR3: TGTGCCAGCGGAGCGGCCCAAGAGACCCAGTACTTC. Its translation: CASGAAQETQYF.

The V call is TRBV30, the J call TRBJ1-2; D is unresolved. V lost 0 bases and J lost 5, with 7 bases in between. Germline assignment: CDR1 GTSNPN and CDR2 SVGIG (reference sequence). This CDR3 spans 12 amino acids. In DNA form, the CDR3 reads TGTGCCTGGAGTGTTATGGGATATGGCTACACCTTC. Amino acids: CAWSVMGYGYTF.

The chain carries TRBV14 and TRBJ2-2, with D possibly matching TRBD1 (6 bases). V was clipped by 1 base and J by 0 bases, with 9 bases between them. The V gene's germline CDR1 is SGHDN and CDR2 FVKESK. CDR3 length: 16 amino acids. CDR3: CASSQGRGSNTGELFF. In DNA, the CDR3 is TGTGCCAGCAGCCAAGGAAGGGGGTCGAACACCGGGGAGCTGTTTTTT. The full variable domain, in which reference TRBV14 and TRBJ2-2 provide the parts outside the CDR3, is EAGVTQFPSHSVIEKGQTVTLRCDPISGHDNLYWYRRVMGKEIKFLLHFVKESKQDESGMPNNRFLAERTGGTYSTLKVQPAELEDSGVYFCASSQGRGSNTGELFFGEGSRLTVL.